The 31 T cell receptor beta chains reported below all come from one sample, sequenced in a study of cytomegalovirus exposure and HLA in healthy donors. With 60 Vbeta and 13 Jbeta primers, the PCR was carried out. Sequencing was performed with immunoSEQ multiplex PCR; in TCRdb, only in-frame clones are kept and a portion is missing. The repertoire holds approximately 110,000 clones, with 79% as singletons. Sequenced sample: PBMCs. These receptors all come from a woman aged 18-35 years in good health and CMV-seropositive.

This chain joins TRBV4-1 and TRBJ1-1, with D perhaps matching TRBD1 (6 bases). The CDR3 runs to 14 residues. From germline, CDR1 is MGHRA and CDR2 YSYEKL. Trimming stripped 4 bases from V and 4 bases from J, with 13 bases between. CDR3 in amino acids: CASSRGQLITEAFF. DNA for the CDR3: TGCGCCAGCAGCCGTGGACAGTTGATCACTGAAGCTTTCTTT.

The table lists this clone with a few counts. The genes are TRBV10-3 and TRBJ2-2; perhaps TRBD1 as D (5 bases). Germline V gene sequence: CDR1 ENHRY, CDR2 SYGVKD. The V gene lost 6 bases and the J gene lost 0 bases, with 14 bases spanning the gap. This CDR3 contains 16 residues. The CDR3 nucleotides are TGTGCCATCAGCGCACAGGCCCTATCGAACACCGGGGAGCTGTTTTTT. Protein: CAISAQALSNTGELFF.

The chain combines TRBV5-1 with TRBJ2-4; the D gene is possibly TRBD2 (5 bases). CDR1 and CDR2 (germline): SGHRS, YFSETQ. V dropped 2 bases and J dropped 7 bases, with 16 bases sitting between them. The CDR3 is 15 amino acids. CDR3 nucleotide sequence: TGCGCCAGCAGCTTTCCCCCATCCGGGGAGAACATTCAGTACTTC. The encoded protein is CASSFPPSGENIQYF.

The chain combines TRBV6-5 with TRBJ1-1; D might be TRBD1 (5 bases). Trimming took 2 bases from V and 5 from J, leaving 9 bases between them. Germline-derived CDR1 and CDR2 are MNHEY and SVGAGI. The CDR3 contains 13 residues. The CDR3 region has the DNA TGTGCCAGCAGTTACGTCCGGGGGACTGAAGCTTTCTTT. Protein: CASSYVRGTEAFF.

The DNA of the CDR3 is TGTGCCAGCAGCTTAGGGGTGGCGGGAGAGACCCAGTACTTC. Translating gives CASSLGVAGETQYF. The chain couples TRBV7-2 to TRBJ2-5; D might be TRBD2 (5 bases). Germline V gene data show CDR1 as SGHTA and CDR2 as FQGNSA. The CDR3 spans 14 residues. V gave up 1 base and J gave up 4 bases, with 10 bases separating them.

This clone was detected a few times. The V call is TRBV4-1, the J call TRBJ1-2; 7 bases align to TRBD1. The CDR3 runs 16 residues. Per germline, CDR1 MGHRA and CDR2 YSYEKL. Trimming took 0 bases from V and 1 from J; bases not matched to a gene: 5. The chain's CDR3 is CASSQDPYRGNYGYTF. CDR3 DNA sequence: TGCGCCAGCAGCCAAGATCCCTACAGGGGTAACTATGGCTACACCTTC.

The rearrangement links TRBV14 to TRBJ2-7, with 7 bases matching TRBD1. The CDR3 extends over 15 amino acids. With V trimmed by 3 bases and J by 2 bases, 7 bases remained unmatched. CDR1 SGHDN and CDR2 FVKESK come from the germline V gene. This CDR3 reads CASSHLRDRPYEQYF. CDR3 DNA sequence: TGTGCCAGCAGCCATCTCCGGGACAGACCCTACGAGCAGTACTTC.

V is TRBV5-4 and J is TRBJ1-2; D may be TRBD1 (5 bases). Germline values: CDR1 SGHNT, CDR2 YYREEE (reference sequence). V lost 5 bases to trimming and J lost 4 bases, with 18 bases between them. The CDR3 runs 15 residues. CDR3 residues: CASRHNDRLSYGYTF. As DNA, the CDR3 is TGTGCCAGCAGACACAACGACAGATTGAGCTATGGCTACACCTTC.

In nucleotides, the CDR3 is TGCGCCAGCAGCTTGTATCCTGGGGGGACAGGGTCCTACATTCAGTACTTC. Translating it yields CASSLYPGGTGSYIQYF. The chain links TRBV5-1 to TRBJ2-4; 9 bases agree with TRBD1. The germline V gene encodes CDR1 SGHRS and CDR2 YFSETQ. There are 17 residues in the CDR3. V lost 1 base, J lost 8 bases, and 13 bases stayed unmatched.

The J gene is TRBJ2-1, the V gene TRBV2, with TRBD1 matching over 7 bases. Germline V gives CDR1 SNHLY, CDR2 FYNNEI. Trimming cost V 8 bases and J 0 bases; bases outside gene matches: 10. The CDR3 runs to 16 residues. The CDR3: CASRKGGQSSYNEQFF. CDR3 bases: TGTGCCAGCCGCAAAGGGGGACAGAGCTCCTACAATGAGCAGTTCTTC.

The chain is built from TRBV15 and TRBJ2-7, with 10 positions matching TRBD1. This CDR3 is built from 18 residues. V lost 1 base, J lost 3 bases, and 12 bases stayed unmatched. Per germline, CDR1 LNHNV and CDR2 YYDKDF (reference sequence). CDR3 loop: CATSRAFRPGQGRYEQYF. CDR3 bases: TGTGCCACCAGCAGAGCTTTCCGACCGGGACAGGGGCGCTACGAGCAGTACTTC.

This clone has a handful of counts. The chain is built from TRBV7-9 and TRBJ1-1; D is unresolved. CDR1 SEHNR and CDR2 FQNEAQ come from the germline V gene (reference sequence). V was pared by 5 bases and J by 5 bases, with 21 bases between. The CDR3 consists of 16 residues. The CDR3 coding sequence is TGTGCCAGCAGCCGGACTCCGGGAGCTGAGGGAACTGAAGCTTTCTTT. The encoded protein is CASSRTPGAEGTEAFF.

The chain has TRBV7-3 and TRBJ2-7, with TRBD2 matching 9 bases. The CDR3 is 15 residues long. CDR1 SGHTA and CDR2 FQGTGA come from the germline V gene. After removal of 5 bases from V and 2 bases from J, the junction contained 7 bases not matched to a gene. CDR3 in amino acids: CASSPAGGPAYEQYF. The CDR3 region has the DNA TGTGCCAGCAGCCCAGCGGGGGGTCCGGCCTACGAGCAGTACTTC. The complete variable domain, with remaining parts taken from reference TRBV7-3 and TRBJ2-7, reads GAGVSQTPSNKVTEKGKYVELRCDPISGHTALYWYRQSLGQGPEFLIYFQGTGAADDSGLPNDRFFAVRPEGSVSTLKIQRTERGDSAVYLCASSPAGGPAYEQYFGPGTRLTVT.

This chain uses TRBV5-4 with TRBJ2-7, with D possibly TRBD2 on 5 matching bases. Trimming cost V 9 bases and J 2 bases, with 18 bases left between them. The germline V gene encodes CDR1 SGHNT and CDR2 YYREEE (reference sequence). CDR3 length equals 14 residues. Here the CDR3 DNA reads TGTGCCACACACCCGGGAAGGGTCACCTACGAGCAGTACTTC. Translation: CATHPGRVTYEQYF.

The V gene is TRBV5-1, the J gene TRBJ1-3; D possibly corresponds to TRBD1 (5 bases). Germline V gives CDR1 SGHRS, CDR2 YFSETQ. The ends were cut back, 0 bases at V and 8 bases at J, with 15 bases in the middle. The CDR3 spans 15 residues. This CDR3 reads CASSLEGRASDTIYF. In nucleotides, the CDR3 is TGCGCCAGCAGCTTGGAGGGCAGGGCTTCGGACACCATATATTTT.

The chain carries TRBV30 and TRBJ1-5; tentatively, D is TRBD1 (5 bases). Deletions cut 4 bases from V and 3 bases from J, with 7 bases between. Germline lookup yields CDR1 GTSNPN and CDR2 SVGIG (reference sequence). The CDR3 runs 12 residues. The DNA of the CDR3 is TGTGCCTGGATGGGGCCCAATCAGCCCCAGCATTTT. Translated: CAWMGPNQPQHF.

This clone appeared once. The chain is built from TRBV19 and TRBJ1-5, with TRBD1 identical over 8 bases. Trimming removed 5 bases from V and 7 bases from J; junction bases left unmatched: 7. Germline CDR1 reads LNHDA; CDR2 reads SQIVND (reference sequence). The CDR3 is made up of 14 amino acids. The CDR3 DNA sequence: TGTGCCAGTAGTCTCGACAGGGGAAGGCAGCCCCAGCATTTT. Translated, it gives CASSLDRGRQPQHF. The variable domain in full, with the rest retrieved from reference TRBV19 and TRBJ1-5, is DGGITQSPKYLFRKEGQNVTLSCEQNLNHDAMYWYRQDPGQGLRLIYYSQIVNDFQKGDIAEGYSVSREKKESFPLTVTSAQKNPTAFYLCASSLDRGRQPQHFGDGTRLSIL.

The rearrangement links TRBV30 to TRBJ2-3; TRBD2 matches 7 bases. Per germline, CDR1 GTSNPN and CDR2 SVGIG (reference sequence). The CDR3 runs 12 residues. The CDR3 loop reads CALGGHTDTQYF. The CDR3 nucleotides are TGTGCTTTGGGAGGGCACACAGATACGCAGTATTTT.

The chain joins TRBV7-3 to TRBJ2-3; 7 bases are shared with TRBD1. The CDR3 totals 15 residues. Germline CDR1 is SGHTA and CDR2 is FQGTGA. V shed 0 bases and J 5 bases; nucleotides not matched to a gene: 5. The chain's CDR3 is CASSLTRQGIDTQYF. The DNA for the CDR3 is TGTGCCAGCAGCTTAACGCGACAGGGAATAGATACGCAGTATTTT.

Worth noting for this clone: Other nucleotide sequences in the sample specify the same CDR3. CDR3 in amino acids: CASSFPGNYGYTF. The CDR3 bases are TGTGCCAGCAGTTTCCCAGGGAACTATGGCTACACCTTC. This chain links TRBV28 with TRBJ1-2; D may be TRBD1 (5 bases). This CDR3 is built from 13 residues. Germline V gene data show CDR1 as MDHEN and CDR2 as SYDVKM. Trimming removed 3 bases from V and 2 bases from J, with 7 bases in between.

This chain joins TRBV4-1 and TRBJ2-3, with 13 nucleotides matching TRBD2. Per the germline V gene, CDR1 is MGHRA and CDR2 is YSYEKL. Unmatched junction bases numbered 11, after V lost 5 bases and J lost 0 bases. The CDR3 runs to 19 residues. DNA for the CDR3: TGCGCCAGCAGCACCCGACTAGCGGGAGGCCATATTAGCACAGATACGCAGTATTTT. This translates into CASSTRLAGGHISTDTQYF.

The CDR3 is CASSLMAPRAADTGELFF. The CDR3 DNA is TGTGCCAGCAGCTTAATGGCCCCCAGGGCGGCGGACACCGGGGAGCTGTTTTTT. The chain links TRBV7-3 to TRBJ2-2, with a weak D call TRBD1 (5 bases). The CDR3 is 18 amino acids. The germline V gene encodes CDR1 SGHTA and CDR2 FQGTGA. Trimming shortened V by 1 base and J by 3 bases, and 18 bases separated the two germline ends.

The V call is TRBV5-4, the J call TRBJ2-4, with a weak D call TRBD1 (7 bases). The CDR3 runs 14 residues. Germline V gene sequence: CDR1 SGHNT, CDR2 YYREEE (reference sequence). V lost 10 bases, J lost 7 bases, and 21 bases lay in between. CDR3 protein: CACERQGGSNIQYF. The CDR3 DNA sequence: TGTGCCTGTGAAAGGCAGGGGGGTTCTAACATTCAGTACTTC.

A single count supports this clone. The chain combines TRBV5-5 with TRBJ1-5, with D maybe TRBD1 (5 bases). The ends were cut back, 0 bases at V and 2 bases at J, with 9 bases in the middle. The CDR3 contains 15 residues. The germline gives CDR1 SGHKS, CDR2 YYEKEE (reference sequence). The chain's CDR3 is CASSLGPGGNQPQHF. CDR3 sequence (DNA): TGTGCCAGCAGCTTGGGTCCGGGGGGCAATCAGCCCCAGCATTTT.

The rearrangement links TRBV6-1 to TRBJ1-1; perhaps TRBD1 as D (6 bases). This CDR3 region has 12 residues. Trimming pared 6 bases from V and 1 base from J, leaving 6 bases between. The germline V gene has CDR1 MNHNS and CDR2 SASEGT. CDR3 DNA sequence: TGTGCCAGCAGGACAGGGAACACTGAAGCTTTCTTT. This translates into CASRTGNTEAFF.

The CDR3 spells CASSRSGSEAFF. Written as DNA, the CDR3 is TGTGCCAGCAGTAGAAGTGGCTCTGAAGCTTTCTTT. The chain uses TRBV2 and TRBJ1-1, with D uncertain. V gave up 5 bases and J gave up 6 bases, with 10 bases separating them. CDR1 and CDR2 (germline): SNHLY, FYNNEI. CDR3 length: 12 residues.

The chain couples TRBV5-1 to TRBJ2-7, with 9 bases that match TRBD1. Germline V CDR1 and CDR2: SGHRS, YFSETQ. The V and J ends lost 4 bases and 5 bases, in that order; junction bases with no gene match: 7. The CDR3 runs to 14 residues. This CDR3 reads CASSLGQGINEQYF. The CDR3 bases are TGCGCCAGCAGCCTGGGACAGGGTATTAACGAGCAGTACTTC.

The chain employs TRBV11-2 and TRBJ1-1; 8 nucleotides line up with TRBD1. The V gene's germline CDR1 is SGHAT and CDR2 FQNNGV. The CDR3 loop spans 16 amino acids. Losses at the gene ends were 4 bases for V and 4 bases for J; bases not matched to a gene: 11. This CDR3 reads CASSSIPGQAGTEAFF. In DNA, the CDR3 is TGTGCCAGCAGCTCTATTCCGGGACAGGCTGGCACTGAAGCTTTCTTT.

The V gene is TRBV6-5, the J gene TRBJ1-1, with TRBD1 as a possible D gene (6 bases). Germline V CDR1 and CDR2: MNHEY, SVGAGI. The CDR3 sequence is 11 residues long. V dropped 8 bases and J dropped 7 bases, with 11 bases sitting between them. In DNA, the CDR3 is TGTGCCAGCCAAACAGGGCTTGAAGCTTTCTTT. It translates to CASQTGLEAFF.

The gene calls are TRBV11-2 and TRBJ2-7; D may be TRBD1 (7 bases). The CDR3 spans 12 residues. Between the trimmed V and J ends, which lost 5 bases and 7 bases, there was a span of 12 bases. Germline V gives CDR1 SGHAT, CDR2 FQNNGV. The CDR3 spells CASSPGGKEQYF. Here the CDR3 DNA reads TGTGCCAGCAGCCCAGGGGGGAAAGAGCAGTACTTC.

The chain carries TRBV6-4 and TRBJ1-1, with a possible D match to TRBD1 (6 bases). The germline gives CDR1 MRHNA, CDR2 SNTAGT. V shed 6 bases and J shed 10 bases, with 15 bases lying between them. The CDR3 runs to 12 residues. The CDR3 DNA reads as TGTGCCAGCAGGGACCAAGGGGGGGGAGCTTTCTTT. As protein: CASRDQGGGAFF.